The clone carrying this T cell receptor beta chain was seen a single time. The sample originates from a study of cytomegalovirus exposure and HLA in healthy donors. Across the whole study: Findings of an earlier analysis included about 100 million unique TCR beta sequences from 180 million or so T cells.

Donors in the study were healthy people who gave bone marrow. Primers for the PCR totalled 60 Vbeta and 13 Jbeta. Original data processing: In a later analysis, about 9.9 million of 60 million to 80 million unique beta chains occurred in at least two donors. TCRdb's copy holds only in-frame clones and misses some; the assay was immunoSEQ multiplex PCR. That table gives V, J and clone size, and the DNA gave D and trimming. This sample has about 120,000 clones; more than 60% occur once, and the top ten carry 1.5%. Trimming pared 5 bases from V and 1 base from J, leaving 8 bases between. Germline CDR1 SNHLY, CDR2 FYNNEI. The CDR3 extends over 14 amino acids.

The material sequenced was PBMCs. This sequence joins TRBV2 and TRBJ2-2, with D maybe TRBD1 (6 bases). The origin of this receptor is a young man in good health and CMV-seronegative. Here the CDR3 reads CASSWGQNTGELFF. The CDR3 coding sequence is TGTGCCAGCAGTTGGGGACAGAACACCGGGGAGCTGTTTTTT. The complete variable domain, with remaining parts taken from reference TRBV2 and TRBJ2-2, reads EPEVTQTPSHQVTQMGQEVILRCVPISNHLYFYWYRQILGQKVEFLVSFYNNEISEKSEIFDDQFSVERPDGSNFTLKIRSTKLEDSAMYFCASSWGQNTGELFFGEGSRLTVL.